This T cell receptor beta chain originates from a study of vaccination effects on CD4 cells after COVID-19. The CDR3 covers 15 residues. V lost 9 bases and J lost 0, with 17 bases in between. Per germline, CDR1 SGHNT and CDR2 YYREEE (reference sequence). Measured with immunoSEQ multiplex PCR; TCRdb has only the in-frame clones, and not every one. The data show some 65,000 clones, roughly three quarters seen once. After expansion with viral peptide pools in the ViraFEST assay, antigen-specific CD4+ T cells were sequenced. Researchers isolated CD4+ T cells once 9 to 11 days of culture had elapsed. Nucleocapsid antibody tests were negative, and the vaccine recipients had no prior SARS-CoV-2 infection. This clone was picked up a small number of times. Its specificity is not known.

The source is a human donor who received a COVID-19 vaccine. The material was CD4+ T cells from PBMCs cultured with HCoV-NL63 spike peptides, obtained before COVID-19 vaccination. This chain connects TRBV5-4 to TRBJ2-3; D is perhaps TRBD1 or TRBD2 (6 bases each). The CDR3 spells CATRQDYSSTDTQYF. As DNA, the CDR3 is TGTGCCACCCGACAGGACTATTCTAGCACAGATACGCAGTATTTT.